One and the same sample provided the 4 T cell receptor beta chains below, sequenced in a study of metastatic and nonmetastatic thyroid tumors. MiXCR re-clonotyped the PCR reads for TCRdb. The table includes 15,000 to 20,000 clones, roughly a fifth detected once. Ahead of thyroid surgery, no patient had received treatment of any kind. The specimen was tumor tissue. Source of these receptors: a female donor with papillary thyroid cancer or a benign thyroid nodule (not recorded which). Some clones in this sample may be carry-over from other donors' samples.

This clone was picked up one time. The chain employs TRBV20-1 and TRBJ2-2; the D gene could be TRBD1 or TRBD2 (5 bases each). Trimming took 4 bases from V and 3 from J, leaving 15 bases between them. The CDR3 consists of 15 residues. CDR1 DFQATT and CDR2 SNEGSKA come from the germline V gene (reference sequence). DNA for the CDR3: TGCAGTGCTAAAAGGGACGGACGGGACACCGGGGAGCTGTTTTTT. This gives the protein CSAKRDGRDTGELFF.

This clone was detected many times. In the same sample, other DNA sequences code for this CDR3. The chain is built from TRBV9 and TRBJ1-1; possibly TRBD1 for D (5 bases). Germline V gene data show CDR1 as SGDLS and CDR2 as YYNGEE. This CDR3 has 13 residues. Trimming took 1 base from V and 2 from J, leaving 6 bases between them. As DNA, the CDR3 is TGTGCCAGCAGCGTAACAGGAAACACTGAAGCTTTCTTT. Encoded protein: CASSVTGNTEAFF. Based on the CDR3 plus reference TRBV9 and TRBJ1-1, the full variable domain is DSGVTQTPKHLITATGQRVTLRCSPRSGDLSVYWYQQSLDQGLQFLIQYYNGEERAKGNILERFSAQQFPDLHSELNLSSLELGDSALYFCASSVTGNTEAFFGQGTRLTVV.

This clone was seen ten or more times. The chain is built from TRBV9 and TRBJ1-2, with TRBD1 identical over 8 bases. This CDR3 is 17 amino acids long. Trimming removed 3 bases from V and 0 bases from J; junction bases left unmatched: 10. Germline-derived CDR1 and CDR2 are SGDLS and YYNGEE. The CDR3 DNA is TGTGCCAGCAGCGCGATCCAGGGGGCCGGGACTAACTATGGCTACACCTTC. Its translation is CASSAIQGAGTNYGYTF.

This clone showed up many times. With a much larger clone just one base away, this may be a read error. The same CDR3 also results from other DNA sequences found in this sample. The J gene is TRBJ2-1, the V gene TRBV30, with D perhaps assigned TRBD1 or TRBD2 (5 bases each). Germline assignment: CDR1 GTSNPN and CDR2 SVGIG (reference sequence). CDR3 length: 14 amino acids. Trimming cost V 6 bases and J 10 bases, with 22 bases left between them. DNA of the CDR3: TGTGCCTGTCGGGACGAAACAACACCGGGGGAGCAGTTCTTC. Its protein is CACRDETTPGEQFF.